This T cell receptor (beta chain) was found in a study of radiation and T cells in renal cell carcinoma (dated by TCRdb to about 2020). Regarding the complete study: The samples were drawn from a clinical trial, where primary renal cell carcinomas were treated with 15 Gy of stereotactic body radiation therapy and then removed by nephrectomy 4 weeks afterward. In total, approximately 51 samples, comprising roughly 25 tumors and around 27 peripheral blood samples, were subjected to TCR beta sequencing. Across all 50 or so samples, several million unique CDR3 nucleotide sequences, encoding around 2.4 million unique CDR3 amino acid sequences, were identified.

Read against the paper, the sample's time point label means: baseline pretreatment blood. The treatment or condition tag for this specimen amounts to: 15 Gy SBRT to primary tumor, nephrectomy 4 weeks later. To follow tumor-enriched clonotypes, peripheral blood was collected serially from radiation-treated patients at baseline and again at 2 weeks and 4 weeks after SBRT. Every patient's renal cell carcinoma showed clear cell pathology. The QIAamp DNA Blood Mini Kit (Qiagen) was used to prepare genomic DNA for TCR sequencing. The analyses included just those samples that passed every quality control check. From V the trimming removes 8 bases and from J it removes 9 bases, while the gene matches leave 7 bases of the junction unaccounted for. The germline V gene sets CDR1 to MGHDK and CDR2 to SYGVNS. The CDR3 holds 13 amino acids from the cysteine to the phenylalanine. The only DNA kept is the CDR3, 39 bases in frame from the first base.

This clone has just a few counts. Its binding antigen is unknown. Within one base of it there is no much larger clone, and no base qualities were kept. What the authors observed across the whole study: Changes in the blood repertoire were not tracked past 4 weeks after treatment. Because pretreatment tumor biopsies were not available, the study could not determine whether clonotypes were already present within the tumor at baseline. The single-armed trial design could not address effects of radiation dose or scheduling on the TCR repertoire. An increase in top tumor clonotypes in blood was observed from baseline to 2 weeks post-radiation, followed by contraction by 4 weeks, which was taken to suggest transient expansion of tumor-resident clones.

The immunoSEQ kit was used, according to the manufacturer's recommendations, to generate TCR beta libraries from genomic DNA. Library preparation used a first multiplex PCR with proprietary primers, then a second PCR adding unique barcodes, with bead cleanups after each round. A positive control reaction and a negative control reaction, both provided in the kit, were run with every batch of samples. The final libraries were assessed on an Agilent 4200 TapeStation D1000 ScreenTape, pooled by volume, and quantified by qPCR. Sequencing was performed on an Illumina NextSeq500 with a MidOutput 150-cycle cartridge, and 156 Read1 and 15 Index1 cycles were run with kit custom primers. The pooled library was loaded at approximately 1 pM, and roughly 20% PhiX control was spiked in. Per the source publication's procedure: The vendor-processed data were analyzed in R, and a clonotype was defined as all T cells that share the same CDR3 nucleotide sequence. For clone abundance analyses, frequencies were normalized to the 10,000 most abundant clones per sample. Before analysis, public T cell clones were removed, and these numbered fewer than six per sample on average. A difference in abundance of at least 32-fold between compartments was used to define tumor-enriched and baseline blood-enriched clonotypes. A beta-binomial differential abundance model was used to identify clonotypes that expanded or contracted between blood time points. Tumor-blood repertoire similarity was measured with the Baroni-Urbani and Buser coefficient, and group comparisons used two-tailed Wilcoxon tests in R. The table comes from immuneACCESS by way of TCRdb, which keeps in-frame sequences with V and J called. Part of the clones is missing from these tables; in studies checked, under half for an unresolved V gene and the rest for unknown reasons. V, J and clone size reflect that table, while D and trimming were determined from the DNA. In all, the sample holds approximately 140,000 clones, and 88% of those were seen once. Roughly 4.1% of the sample is in the top ten clones.

The sequence came from a woman aged 70 to 79 with renal cell carcinoma. Here the sequenced sample was blood, taken from a patient whose treatment included radiotherapy and nephrectomy. The rearranged segments are TRBV25-1 and TRBJ1-6; 7 nucleotides in the junction match TRBD1. The nucleotides read TGTGCCAGCTCCGAGACAGGGATTTCACCCCTCCACTTT. Its translation reads: CASSETGISPLHF.